Below, 5 T cell receptor beta chains from the same sample are listed, as sequenced in a study of blood T cell repertoires in COVID-19. This table comes from immunoSEQ multiplex PCR, and its TCRdb copy is limited to in-frame clones, with some not included. The data hold about 55,000 clones, with 90% observed a single time. Sequenced sample: peripheral blood. These receptors were collected from a middle-aged man with acute or convalescent COVID-19.

The chain carries TRBV5-1 and TRBJ2-7; a possible D gene is TRBD2 (6 bases). Germline V gene data show CDR1 as SGHRS and CDR2 as YFSETQ. This CDR3 has 13 amino acids. V shed 4 bases and J shed 7 bases, with 15 bases lying between them. CDR3: CASSPEGYGEQYF. CDR3 DNA: TGCGCCAGCAGCCCGGAGGGGTACGGGGAGCAGTACTTC.

The V and J genes are TRBV4-3 and TRBJ2-5, with 12 bases that match TRBD2. The CDR3 sequence is 16 residues long. V lost 4 bases to trimming and J lost 4 bases; unmatched junction nucleotides: 7. The germline V gene has CDR1 LGHNA and CDR2 YSLEER. CDR3 sequence reads: CASSPGLAGIGETQYF. The CDR3 DNA is TGCGCCAGCAGCCCAGGACTAGCGGGAATCGGAGAGACCCAGTACTTC.

This clone appeared a few times. The CDR3 bases are TGTGCCAGCAGTGACTCGAGCCTCAGGGTCACCGGGGAGCTGTTTTTT. Protein product: CASSDSSLRVTGELFF. The rearrangement joins TRBV6-4 to TRBJ2-2, with D possibly matching TRBD1 (5 bases). The CDR3 consists of 16 residues. V was clipped by 0 bases and J by 4 bases, with 12 bases between them. CDR1 and CDR2 (germline): MRHNA, SNTAGT.

This rearrangement joins TRBV11-2 to TRBJ2-1, with D tentatively TRBD2 (5 bases). The germline gives CDR1 SGHAT, CDR2 FQNNGV. Trimming cost V 2 bases and J 8 bases, with 13 bases left between them. The CDR3 contains 14 residues. The CDR3 DNA follows: TGTGCCAGCAGCTTATACGGGAACGCGCATGAGCAGTTCTTC. Translating gives CASSLYGNAHEQFF.

This clone has just one count. The chain combines TRBV7-2 with TRBJ2-1; 7 nucleotides agree with TRBD2. The CDR3 is 13 amino acids. Germline CDR1 reads SGHTA; CDR2 reads FQGNSA. The trim removed 5 bases at V and 10 bases at J, leaving 8 bases unmatched. The CDR3 sequence is CASSPRTRLEQFF. The CDR3 coding sequence is TGTGCCAGCAGCCCAAGGACTAGGCTAGAGCAGTTCTTC.